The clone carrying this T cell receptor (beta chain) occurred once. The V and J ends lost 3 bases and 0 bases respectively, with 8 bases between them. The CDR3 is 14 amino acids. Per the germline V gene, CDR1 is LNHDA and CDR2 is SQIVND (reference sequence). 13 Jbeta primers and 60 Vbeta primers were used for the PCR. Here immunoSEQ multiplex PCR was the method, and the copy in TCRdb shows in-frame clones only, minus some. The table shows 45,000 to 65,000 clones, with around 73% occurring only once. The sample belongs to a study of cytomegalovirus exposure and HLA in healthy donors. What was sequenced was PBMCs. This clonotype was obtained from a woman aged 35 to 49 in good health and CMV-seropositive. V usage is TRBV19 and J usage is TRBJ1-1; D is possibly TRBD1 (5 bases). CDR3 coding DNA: TGTGCCAGTAGTATTCAGGGCGTGAACACTGAAGCTTTCTTT. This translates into CASSIQGVNTEAFF.